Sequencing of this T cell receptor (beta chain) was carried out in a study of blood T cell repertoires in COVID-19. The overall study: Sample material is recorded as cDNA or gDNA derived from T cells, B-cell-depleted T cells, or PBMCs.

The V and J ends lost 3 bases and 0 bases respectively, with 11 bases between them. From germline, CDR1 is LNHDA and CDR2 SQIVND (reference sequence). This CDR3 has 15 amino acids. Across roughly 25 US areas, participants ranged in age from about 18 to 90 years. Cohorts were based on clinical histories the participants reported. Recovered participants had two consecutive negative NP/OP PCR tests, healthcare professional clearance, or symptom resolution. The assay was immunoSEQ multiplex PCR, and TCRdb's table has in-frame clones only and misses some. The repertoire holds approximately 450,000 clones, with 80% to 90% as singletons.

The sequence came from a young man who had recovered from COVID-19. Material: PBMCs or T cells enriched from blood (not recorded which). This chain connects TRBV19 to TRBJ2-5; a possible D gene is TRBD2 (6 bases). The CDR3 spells CASSMGGRYQETQYF. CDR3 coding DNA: TGTGCCAGTAGTATGGGGGGACGGTACCAAGAGACCCAGTACTTC.